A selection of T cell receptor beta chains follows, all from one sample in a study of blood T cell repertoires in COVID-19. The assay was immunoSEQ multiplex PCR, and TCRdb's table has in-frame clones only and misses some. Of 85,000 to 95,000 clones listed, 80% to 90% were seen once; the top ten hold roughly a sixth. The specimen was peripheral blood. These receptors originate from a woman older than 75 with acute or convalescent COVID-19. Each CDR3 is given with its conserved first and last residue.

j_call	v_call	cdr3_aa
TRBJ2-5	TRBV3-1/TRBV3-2	CASSRRGEETQYF
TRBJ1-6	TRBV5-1	CASSLAPSLGSNSPLHF
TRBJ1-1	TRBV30	CAWSPDRDTEAFF
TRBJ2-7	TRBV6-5	CASSSGTGKTYEQYF
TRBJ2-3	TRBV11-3	CASSLDPGTDTQYF
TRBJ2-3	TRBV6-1	CASSDPLTGKDTQYF
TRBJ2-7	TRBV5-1	CASSWGTVAYEQYF
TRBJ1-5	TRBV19	CASSIEGYSNQPQHF
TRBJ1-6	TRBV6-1	CASSGQGAHNSPLHF
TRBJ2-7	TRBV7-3	CASSLRGGYEQYF
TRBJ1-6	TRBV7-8	CASAHDGQGFNSPLHF
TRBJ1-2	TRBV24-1	CATSDLRRGYYGYTF
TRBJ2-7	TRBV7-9	CASSLIDSYEQYF
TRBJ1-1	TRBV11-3	CASSLTRNTEAFF
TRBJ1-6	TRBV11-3	CASSAQSDNSPLHF
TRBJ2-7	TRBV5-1	CASSTGEPYEQYF
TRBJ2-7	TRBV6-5	CASSMQAGEQYF
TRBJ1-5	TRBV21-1	CASSRLYRVRGNQPQHF
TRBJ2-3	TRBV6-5	CASRRQQLITDTQYF
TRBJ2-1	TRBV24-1	CATSDPRAPGQGAGRDEQFF
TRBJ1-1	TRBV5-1	CASSLTGMNTEAFF
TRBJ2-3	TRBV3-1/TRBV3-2	CASSQGNGWTDTQYF
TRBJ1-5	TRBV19	CASTPPRGAHNQPQHF
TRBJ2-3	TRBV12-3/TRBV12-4	CASSLRLADTQYF
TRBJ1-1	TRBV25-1	CASSGTGRNTEAFF
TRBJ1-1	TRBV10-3	CATAGLANTEAFF
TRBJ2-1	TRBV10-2	CASKAGERNEQFF
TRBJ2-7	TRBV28	CASRRLGELREQYF
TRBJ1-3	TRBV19	CATQDPRGNSGNTIYF
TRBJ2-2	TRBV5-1	CASRDSPRNGELFF
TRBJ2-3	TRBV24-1	CATSDPSGDSTDTQYF
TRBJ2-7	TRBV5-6	CASSLRGTGGLEKQYF
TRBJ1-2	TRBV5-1	CASSLEVDSDGYTF
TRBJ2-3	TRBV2	CASRASLAGDTQYF
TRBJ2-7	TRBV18	CASSPPAGGSYEQYF
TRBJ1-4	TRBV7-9	CASSLSDRRNEKLFF
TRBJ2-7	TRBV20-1	CSASAGVPSYEQYF
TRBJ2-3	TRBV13	CASSPDQGLTDTQYF
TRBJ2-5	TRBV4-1	CASSQGLPEQYQETQYF
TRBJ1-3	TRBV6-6	CASSRLTGGLSGNTIYF